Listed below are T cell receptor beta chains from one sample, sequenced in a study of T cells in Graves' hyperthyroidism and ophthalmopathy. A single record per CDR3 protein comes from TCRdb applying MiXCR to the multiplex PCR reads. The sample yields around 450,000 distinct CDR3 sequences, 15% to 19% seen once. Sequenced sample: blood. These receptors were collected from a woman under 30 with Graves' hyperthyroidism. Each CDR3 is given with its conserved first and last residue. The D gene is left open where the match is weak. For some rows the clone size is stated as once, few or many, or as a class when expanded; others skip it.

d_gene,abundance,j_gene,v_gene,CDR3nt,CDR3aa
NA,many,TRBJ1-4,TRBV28,TGTGCCAGCAGTTCGGTAGGGGGTATTGAAAAACTGTTTTTT,CASSSVGGIEKLFF
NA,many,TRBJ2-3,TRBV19,TGTGCCAGTTTAGGAGGGCTAAGCACAGATACGCAGTATTTT,CASLGGLSTDTQYF
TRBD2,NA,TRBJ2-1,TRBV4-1,TGCGCCAGCATGGGCCTAGCGGGGAACAATGAGCAGTTCTTC,CASMGLAGNNEQFF
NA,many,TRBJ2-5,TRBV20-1,TGCAGTGCTAGGGCCGGGTCGGGAAAAGAGACCCAGTACTTC,CSARAGSGKETQYF
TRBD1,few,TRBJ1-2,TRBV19,TGTGCCAGTTTCCCCGGGACAGGGAATGGCTACACCTTC,CASFPGTGNGYTF
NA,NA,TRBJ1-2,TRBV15,TGTGCCACCAGCAGAGAGGCGGTTTCAGGGGGCTACACCTTC,CATSREAVSGGYTF
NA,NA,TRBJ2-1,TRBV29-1,TGCAGCGTTGAATATAAGGGGAGCTCCTACAATGAGCAGTTCTTC,CSVEYKGSSYNEQFF
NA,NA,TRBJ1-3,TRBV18,TGTGCCAGCTCACCACGGACAGACTTTAGCTCTGGAAACACCATATATTTT,CASSPRTDFSSGNTIYF
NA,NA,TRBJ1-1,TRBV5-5,TGTGCCAGCAGCTGGTACGTGGACATACCGAACACTGAAGCTTTCTTT,CASSWYVDIPNTEAFF
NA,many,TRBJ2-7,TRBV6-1,TGTGCCAGCAGTCCAGAGGCCTACGAGCAGTACTTC,CASSPEAYEQYF
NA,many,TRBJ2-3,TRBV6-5,TGTGCCAGCAGTTACGGCGGGTGGACAGATACGCAGTATTTT,CASSYGGWTDTQYF
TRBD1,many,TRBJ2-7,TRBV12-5,TGTGCTAGTGGCCCTGGGACAGCGTTCGTGCCGTACTTC,CASGPGTAFVPYF